This T cell receptor beta chain emerged from a study of blood T cell repertoires in COVID-19. Study details: The United States, Italy and Spain provided the acute and convalescent COVID-19 samples. T cells, B-cell-depleted T cells, or PBMCs provided the cDNA or gDNA that served as material.

Source study methods: Estimates of nucleated cell counts were drawn from the amplification of reference gene primers. Sequencing was performed with immunoSEQ multiplex PCR; in TCRdb, only in-frame clones are kept and a portion is missing. The V and J calls and the clone size are those of that table, but D and trimming were determined from the DNA. The data show some 220,000 clones, around three quarters seen once. What was sequenced was peripheral blood. The receptor was isolated from a woman in her 70s with acute or convalescent COVID-19.

Written as DNA, the CDR3 is TGTGCCAGCAGCTTACGGGGACTAGCGGGGAGCTCCTACGAGCAGTACTTC. It is translated as CASSLRGLAGSSYEQYF. This chain links TRBV5-6 with TRBJ2-7, with 13 bases identical to TRBD2. The CDR3 sequence is 17 residues long. Germline CDR1 SGHDT, CDR2 YYEEEE. The V and J ends lost 2 bases and 0 bases, in that order; junction bases with no gene match: 5.